These 28 T cell receptor beta chains were sequenced from one sample in a study of T-cell memory formation after mild COVID-19. MiXCR was run by TCRdb on the 5' RACE reads, yielding one entry per CDR3 protein. The sample lists 450,000 to 650,000 distinct CDR3 sequences, roughly 20% occurring once. Sample: PBMCs or a T cell subset sorted from them (not recorded which). These receptors were collected from an adult woman who had mild COVID-19 (a few samples of this study predate the infection). Cell type and time point are not known.

V is TRBV29-1 and J is TRBJ2-5, with 8 bases fitting TRBD1. This CDR3 spans 15 amino acids. The V gene's germline CDR1 is SQVTM and CDR2 ANQGSEA. V was clipped by 0 bases and J by 2 bases; unmatched bases: 5. The CDR3 region has the DNA TGCAGCGTTGAAGATTGGGGACAGGTTCAAGAGACCCAGTACTTC. Protein product: CSVEDWGQVQETQYF.

The CDR3 region is CASSYTDTGELFF. DNA for the CDR3: TGTGCCAGCAGTTATACGGACACCGGGGAGCTGTTTTTT. The chain combines TRBV27 with TRBJ2-2; no firm D call. There are 13 residues in the CDR3. From germline, CDR1 is MNHEY and CDR2 SMNVEV (reference sequence). Trimming stripped 4 bases from V and 3 bases from J, with 6 bases between.

This clonotype was seen more than once but under ten times. This sequence joins TRBV6-2 or TRBV6-3 and TRBJ2-1, with D possibly being TRBD2 (6 bases). This CDR3 contains 19 residues. The V gene lost 1 base and the J gene lost 4 bases, with 23 bases spanning the gap. Germline-derived CDR1 and CDR2 are MNHEY and SVGEGT. The CDR3 sequence: CASSYLRAGRPDGYNEQFF. The CDR3 DNA reads as TGTGCCAGCAGTTACTTGCGCGCGGGAAGGCCCGACGGGTACAATGAGCAGTTCTTC.

This clonotype was seen a handful of times. The chain joins TRBV4-3 to TRBJ2-3; the match to TRBD2 covers 7 bases. Germline CDR1 and CDR2: LGHNA and YSLEER. Trimming cost V 2 bases and J 0 bases; bases outside gene matches: 5. The CDR3 covers 16 residues. CDR3 in amino acids: CASSQLSGTSTDTQYF. The CDR3 bases are TGCGCCAGCAGCCAACTCAGCGGGACTAGCACAGATACGCAGTATTTT.

The chain has TRBV5-6 and TRBJ2-3; possibly TRBD1 for D (6 bases). The V gene lost 4 bases and the J gene lost 6 bases, with 15 bases spanning the gap. Looked up from germline, CDR1 is SGHDT and CDR2 is YYEEEE. The CDR3 has 14 amino acids. CDR3: CASSLNRVADTQYF. The CDR3 DNA sequence: TGTGCCAGCAGCCTAAACAGGGTAGCGGATACGCAGTATTTT.

In its sample, this clonotype was seen many times. This rearrangement joins TRBV6-5 to TRBJ2-3; 9 positions match TRBD2. Germline lookup yields CDR1 MNHEY and CDR2 SVGAGI. This CDR3 has 15 amino acids. The trim removed 5 bases at V and 0 bases at J, leaving 3 bases unmatched. CDR3 in DNA: TGTGCCAGCAGTCCTACTAGCGGGAGCACAGATACGCAGTATTTT. This translates into CASSPTSGSTDTQYF.

The chain carries TRBV3-1 and TRBJ1-5; 9 bases fit TRBD1. The CDR3 covers 16 residues. Germline-derived CDR1 and CDR2 are LGHDT and YNNKEL (reference sequence). Germline trimming cut 4 bases from V and 5 bases from J; bases unmatched to any gene: 9. The CDR3 region has the DNA TGTGCCAGCAGCCCTTACCGGGACAGGGCGTATCAGCCCCAGCATTTT. Translated: CASSPYRDRAYQPQHF. The full variable domain, its missing parts supplied by reference TRBV3-1 and TRBJ1-5, is DTAVSQTPKYLVTQMGNDKSIKCEQNLGHDTMYWYKQDSKKFLKIMFSYNNKELIINETVPNRFSPKSPDKAHLNLHINSLELGDSAVYFCASSPYRDRAYQPQHFGDGTRLSIL.

This clonotype turned up a few times. This chain connects TRBV15 to TRBJ2-7; 11 nucleotides match TRBD1. Trimming removed 0 bases from V and 2 bases from J; junction bases left unmatched: 0. The CDR3 has 15 residues. CDR1 and CDR2 from the germline V gene are LNHNV and YYDKDF (reference sequence). The DNA for the CDR3 is TGTGCCACCAGCAGAGAGGGACAGGGGGCCTACGAGCAGTACTTC. Translating it yields CATSREGQGAYEQYF.

The chain couples TRBV7-9 to TRBJ2-3; tentative D call: TRBD2 (6 bases). The germline gives CDR1 SEHNR, CDR2 FQNEAQ (reference sequence). Trimming pared 3 bases from V and 6 bases from J, leaving 22 bases between. This CDR3 is 17 amino acids long. The CDR3 protein is CASSFQYPGSREDTQYF. The CDR3 DNA reads as TGTGCCAGCAGCTTCCAATACCCAGGGAGCCGGGAGGATACGCAGTATTTT.

V usage is TRBV6-1 and J usage is TRBJ1-5; D is unresolved. Trimming took 5 bases from V and 0 from J, leaving 11 bases between them. The CDR3 spans 15 residues. From germline, CDR1 is MNHNS and CDR2 SASEGT. CDR3 loop: CASSLHAYSNQPQHF. CDR3 DNA sequence: TGTGCCAGCAGTTTGCATGCCTATAGCAATCAGCCCCAGCATTTT.

This clonotype was observed a few times. It is unclear where the CDR3 begins or ends on the DNA, so no DNA is shown, and the CDR3 is as TCRdb lists it. CDR3 protein: CASSVGGGALDF. This chain links TRBV9 with TRBJ2-3; the table's D gene call, TRBD1, was not cross checked with the DNA. Germline V CDR1 and CDR2: SGDLS, YYNGEE. The CDR3 is 12 amino acids long, termini counted.

This clonotype was counted only a few times. This chain's CDR3 is CASSLGRGNQPQHF. For the CDR3, the DNA is TGTGCCAGCAGCTTGGGCAGGGGGAATCAGCCCCAGCATTTT. The V call is TRBV7-2, the J call TRBJ1-5; 7 bases match TRBD1. The J segment lost 4 bases and the V segment lost 3 bases, leaving 3 bases of the junction unmatched. Germline V gene data show CDR1 as SGHTA and CDR2 as FQGNSA. The CDR3 length is 14 residues.

This clonotype was counted only a few times. The chain couples TRBV7-2 to TRBJ2-3, with TRBD2 matching over 10 bases. The ends lost 2 bases at V and 6 bases at J; junction bases unmatched: 5. The CDR3 length is 15 residues. Germline CDR1 SGHTA, CDR2 FQGNSA. CDR3 sequence reads: CASSLQAGGSDTQYF. The DNA for the CDR3 is TGTGCCAGCAGCTTACAAGCGGGGGGGTCGGATACGCAGTATTTT.

The chain couples TRBV5-1 to TRBJ2-7; tentative D call: TRBD1 (8 bases). Trimming removed 9 bases from V and 1 base from J, with 17 bases in between. CDR3 length: 14 amino acids. Germline V gene sequence: CDR1 SGHRS, CDR2 YFSETQ. CDR3 sequence reads: CATRTGGGSYEQYF. CDR3 DNA sequence: TGCGCCACCAGAACAGGGGGGGGTTCCTACGAGCAGTACTTC.

This chain links TRBV19 with TRBJ2-7; D gene ambiguous. The CDR3 spans 13 residues. The germline V gene has CDR1 LNHDA and CDR2 SQIVND (reference sequence). The germline V and J ends were trimmed by 1 base and 2 bases, with 6 bases remaining between them. The CDR3 region has the DNA TGTGCCAGTAGTATAGGGTGGCCCTACGAGCAGTACTTC. Its protein product is CASSIGWPYEQYF. The variable domain in full, completed from reference TRBV19 and TRBJ2-7, reads DGGITQSPKYLFRKEGQNVTLSCEQNLNHDAMYWYRQDPGQGLRLIYYSQIVNDFQKGDIAEGYSVSREKKESFPLTVTSAQKNPTAFYLCASSIGWPYEQYFGPGTRLTVT.

This clonotype was found a few times. The V call is TRBV4-2, the J call TRBJ2-1, with 11 bases fitting TRBD2. CDR1 is LGHNA and CDR2 is YNFKEQ in the germline V gene. The trim removed 4 bases at V and 7 bases at J, leaving 12 bases unmatched. The CDR3 consists of 17 residues. The CDR3 spells CASSPTTTSGGGNEQFF. The CDR3 DNA sequence: TGTGCCAGCAGCCCGACCACCACTAGCGGGGGAGGGAATGAGCAGTTCTTC.

This clonotype was seen a few times. The chain combines TRBV5-4 with TRBJ2-3, with 9 bases aligning to TRBD2. Germline loops: CDR1 SGHNT, CDR2 YYREEE (reference sequence). This CDR3 comprises 14 residues. After removal of 2 bases from V and 6 bases from J, the junction contained 4 bases not matched to a gene. The CDR3 sequence is CASSFLAGEDTQYF. The CDR3 DNA sequence: TGTGCCAGCAGCTTTTTAGCGGGGGAGGATACGCAGTATTTT.

This chain joins TRBV5-1 and TRBJ2-1, with 15 bases fitting TRBD2. The trim removed 2 bases at V and 8 bases at J, leaving 5 bases unmatched. The germline V gene encodes CDR1 SGHRS and CDR2 YFSETQ. CDR3 length: 16 amino acids. CDR3 DNA: TGCGCCAGCAGCTTCGGACTAGCGGGAGGGCCGGATGAGCAGTTCTTC. It is translated as CASSFGLAGGPDEQFF.

This clonotype was seen more than once but under ten times. The chain links TRBV12-3 or TRBV12-4 to TRBJ2-1, with a tentative D call TRBD2 (5 bases). The CDR3 has 12 residues. The ends were cut back, 3 bases at V and 15 bases at J, with 15 bases in the middle. CDR3 loop: CASSFSGEFGFF. CDR3 sequence (DNA): TGTGCCAGCAGTTTTTCCGGGGAATTCGGGTTCTTC.

The rearrangement joins TRBV9 to TRBJ2-4; D unclear. The CDR3 extends over 15 amino acids. CDR1 is SGDLS and CDR2 is YYNGEE in the germline V gene. V was pared by 0 bases and J by 8 bases, with 15 bases between. The CDR3 reads CASSVDDRSGYIQYF. The CDR3 DNA sequence: TGTGCCAGCAGCGTAGACGATAGGTCTGGATACATTCAGTACTTC.

This chain connects TRBV15 to TRBJ1-6; D gene uncertain. Trimming cost V 4 bases and J 3 bases, with 10 bases left between them. From germline, CDR1 is LNHNV and CDR2 YYDKDF (reference sequence). This CDR3 is built from 15 residues. The CDR3 nucleotides read TGTGCCACCAGCACAGACCCGAACTATAATTCACCCCTCCACTTT. As protein: CATSTDPNYNSPLHF.

V usage is TRBV20-1 and J usage is TRBJ2-7, with TRBD2 matching 7 bases. CDR3 length: 12 residues. V shed 2 bases and J 5 bases; nucleotides not matched to a gene: 3. Germline V gene sequence: CDR1 DFQATT, CDR2 SNEGSKA (reference sequence). The CDR3 is CSARLADHEQYF. The CDR3 DNA reads TGCAGTGCTAGACTAGCGGACCACGAGCAGTACTTC.

The chain has TRBV6-2 or TRBV6-3 and TRBJ2-1; D gene unclear. CDR1 MNHEY and CDR2 SVGEGT come from the germline V gene. Trimming shortened V by 9 bases and J by 0 bases, and 9 bases separated the two germline ends. There are 13 residues in the CDR3. The CDR3 here is CARATDSYNEQFF. CDR3 coding DNA: TGTGCCAGGGCGACGGACTCCTACAATGAGCAGTTCTTC.

This clonotype turned up a few times. This chain connects TRBV7-9 to TRBJ2-5; TRBD2 matches 12 bases. V lost 5 bases to trimming and J lost 5 bases; unmatched junction nucleotides: 9. The CDR3 is made up of 16 amino acids. Germline V gene lookup returns CDR1 SEHNR and CDR2 FQNEAQ (reference sequence). The CDR3 nucleotides are TGTGCCAGCAGCCTGGGACTAGCGGGTGTCACGGAGACCCAGTACTTC. It yields the protein CASSLGLAGVTETQYF.

This clonotype was found a few times. The CDR3 here is CASSSAPGDEQYF. CDR3 nucleotide sequence: TGTGCCAGCAGTTCCGCTCCCGGAGACGAGCAGTACTTC. The V call is TRBV12-3 or TRBV12-4, the J call TRBJ2-7; no clear D gene. Trimming left V 4 bases short and J 5 bases short, with 12 bases between. This CDR3 contains 13 residues.

This clonotype was detected only a few times. The V gene is TRBV7-8, the J gene TRBJ2-7; D uncertain. CDR3 length: 14 amino acids. Germline V lookup: CDR1 SGHVS, CDR2 FQNEAQ. Deletions cut 4 bases from V and 7 bases from J, with 17 bases between. The CDR3 bases are TGTGCCAGCAGCTACCGACCTCTAGAGTTGGAGCAGTACTTC. Translation gives CASSYRPLELEQYF. Together with reference TRBV7-8 and TRBJ2-7, the CDR3 gives the full variable domain: GAGVSQSPRYKVAKRGQDVALRCDPISGHVSLFWYQQALGQGPEFLTYFQNEAQLDKSGLPSDRFFAERPEGSVSTLKIQRTQQEDSAVYLCASSYRPLELEQYFGPGTRLTVT.

This chain joins TRBV5-8 and TRBJ2-4, with D maybe TRBD2 (5 bases). This CDR3 region has 11 residues. CDR1 and CDR2 (germline): SGHTS, YDEGEE. The V and J ends lost 1 base and 9 bases respectively, with 5 bases between them. The CDR3 loop reads CASSLRGIQYF. CDR3 sequence (DNA): TGTGCCAGCAGCTTGCGGGGCATTCAGTACTTC.

This clonotype has just a few counts. This sequence joins TRBV20-1 and TRBJ2-3; 13 bases agree with TRBD2. V lost 2 bases and J lost 3; bases outside the gene matches: 2. Germline CDR1 reads DFQATT; CDR2 reads SNEGSKA (reference sequence). This CDR3 comprises 15 residues. CDR3 DNA: TGCAGTGCTAGAAGACTAGCGGGAGGAACAGATACGCAGTATTTT. Translation: CSARRLAGGTDTQYF.